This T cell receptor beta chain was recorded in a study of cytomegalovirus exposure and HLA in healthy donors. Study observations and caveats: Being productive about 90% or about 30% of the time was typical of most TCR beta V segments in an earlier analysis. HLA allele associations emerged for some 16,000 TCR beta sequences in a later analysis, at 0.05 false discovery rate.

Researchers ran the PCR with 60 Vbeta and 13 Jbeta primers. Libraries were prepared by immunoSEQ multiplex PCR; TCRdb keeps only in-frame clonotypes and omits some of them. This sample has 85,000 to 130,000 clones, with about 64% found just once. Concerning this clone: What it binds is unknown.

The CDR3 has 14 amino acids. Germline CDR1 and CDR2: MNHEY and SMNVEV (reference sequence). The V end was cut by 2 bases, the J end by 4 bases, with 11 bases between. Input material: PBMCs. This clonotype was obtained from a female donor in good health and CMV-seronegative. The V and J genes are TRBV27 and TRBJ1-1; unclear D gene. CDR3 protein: CASSLRGSGTEAFF. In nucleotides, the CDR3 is TGTGCCAGCAGTTTAAGAGGGAGCGGCACTGAAGCTTTCTTT.